This T cell receptor (beta chain) comes out of a study of post-analysis software for immune sequencing data. Germline CDR1 KGHSH, CDR2 LQKENI. V lost 6 bases and J 4 bases, leaving 10 bases between the germline ends. This CDR3 contains 13 residues. Whole-study results and caveats: Controls had lower frequencies than patients of about 5 TRBV segments, which included TRBV5-6, TRBV5-1 and TRBV20-1. Under the F measure, samples that were prepared in one batch clustered strongly together.

Unique molecular identifiers were present in the TCR beta cDNA libraries. TCRdb reprocessed the PCR reads with MiXCR, giving one entry per CDR3 protein. The data hold some 690,000 distinct CDR3 sequences, with over 45% observed a single time. On this clonotype: The antigen is not known.

The sequenced material came from blood. The chain is built from TRBV18 and TRBJ1-5; D is unresolved. The TCR sequence derives from a girl aged 2-10 years with multiple sclerosis. The CDR3, as DNA: TGTGCCAGCTCCCCGCTCAAAAATCAGCCCCAGCATTTT. Translating gives CASSPLKNQPQHF.